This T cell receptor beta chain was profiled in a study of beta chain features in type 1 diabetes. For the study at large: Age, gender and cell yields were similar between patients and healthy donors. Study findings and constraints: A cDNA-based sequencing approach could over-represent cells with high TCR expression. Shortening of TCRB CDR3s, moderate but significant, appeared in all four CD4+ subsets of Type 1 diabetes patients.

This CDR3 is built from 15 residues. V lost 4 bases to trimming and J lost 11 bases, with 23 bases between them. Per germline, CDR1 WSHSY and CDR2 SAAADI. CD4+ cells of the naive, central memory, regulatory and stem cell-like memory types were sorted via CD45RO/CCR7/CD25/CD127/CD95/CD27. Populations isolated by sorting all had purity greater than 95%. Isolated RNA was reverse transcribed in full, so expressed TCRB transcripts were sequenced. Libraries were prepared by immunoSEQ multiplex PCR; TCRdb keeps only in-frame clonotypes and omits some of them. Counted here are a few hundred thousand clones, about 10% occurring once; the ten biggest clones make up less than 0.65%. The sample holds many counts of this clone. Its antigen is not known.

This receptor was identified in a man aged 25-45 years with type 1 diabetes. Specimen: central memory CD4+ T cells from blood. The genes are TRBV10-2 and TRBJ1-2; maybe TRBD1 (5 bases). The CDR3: CASSATNQGFGGYTF. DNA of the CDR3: TGCGCCAGCAGTGCCACAAACCAGGGCTTCGGAGGGTACACCTTC.